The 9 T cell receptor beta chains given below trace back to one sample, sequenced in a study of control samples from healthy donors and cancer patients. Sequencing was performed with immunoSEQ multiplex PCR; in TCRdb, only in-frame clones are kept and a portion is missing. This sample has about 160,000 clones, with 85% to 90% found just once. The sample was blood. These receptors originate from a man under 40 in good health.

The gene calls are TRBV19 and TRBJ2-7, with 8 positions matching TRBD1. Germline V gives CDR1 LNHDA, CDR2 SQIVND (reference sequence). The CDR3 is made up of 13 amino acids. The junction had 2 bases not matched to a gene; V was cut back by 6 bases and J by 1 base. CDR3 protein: CASRDRVSYEQYF. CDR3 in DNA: TGTGCCAGTAGGGACAGGGTTTCCTACGAGCAGTACTTC.

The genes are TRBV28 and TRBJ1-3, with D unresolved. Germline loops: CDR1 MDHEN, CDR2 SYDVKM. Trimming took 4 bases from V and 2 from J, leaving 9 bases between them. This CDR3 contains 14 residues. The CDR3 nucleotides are TGTGCCAGCAGTTCAGGCGGGGCTGGAAACACCATATATTTT. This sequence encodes CASSSGGAGNTIYF.

DNA of the CDR3: TGTGCCAGCAGCCTAAAGGGGGGGCGCAATGAAAAACTGTTTTTT. Amino acid sequence: CASSLKGGRNEKLFF. The rearrangement joins TRBV27 to TRBJ1-4; perhaps TRBD1 as D (6 bases). V lost 6 bases and J lost 5, with 16 bases in between. This CDR3 has 15 amino acids. Germline V gene data show CDR1 as MNHEY and CDR2 as SMNVEV (reference sequence).

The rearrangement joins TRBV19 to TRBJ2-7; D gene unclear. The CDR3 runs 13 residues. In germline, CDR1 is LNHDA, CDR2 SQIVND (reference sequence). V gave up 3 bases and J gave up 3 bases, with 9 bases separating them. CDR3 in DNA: TGTGCCAGTAGTATTAACATCTACTACGAGCAGTACTTC. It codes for CASSINIYYEQYF.

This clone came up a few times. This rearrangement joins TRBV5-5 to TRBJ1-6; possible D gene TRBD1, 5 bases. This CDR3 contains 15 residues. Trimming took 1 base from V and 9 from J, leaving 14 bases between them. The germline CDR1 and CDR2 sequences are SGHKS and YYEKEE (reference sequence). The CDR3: CASSLRETASSPLHF. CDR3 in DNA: TGTGCCAGCAGCTTGAGGGAGACAGCCTCTTCACCCCTCCACTTT. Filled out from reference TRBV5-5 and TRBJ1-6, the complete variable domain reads DAGVTQSPTHLIKTRGQQVTLRCSPISGHKSVSWYQQVLGQGPQFIFQYYEKEERGRGNFPDRFSARQFPNYSSELNVNALLLGDSALYLCASSLRETASSPLHFGNGTRLTVT.

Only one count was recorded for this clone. The CDR3 here is CAIRVGLNTEAFF. CDR3 DNA sequence: TGTGCCATCCGGGTAGGGCTGAACACTGAAGCTTTCTTT. This rearrangement joins TRBV19 to TRBJ1-1; D is unresolved. This CDR3 spans 13 amino acids. Germline assignment: CDR1 LNHDA and CDR2 SQIVND (reference sequence). V gave up 10 bases and J gave up 0 bases, with 12 bases separating them. Filled out from reference TRBV19 and TRBJ1-1, the complete variable domain reads DGGITQSPKYLFRKEGQNVTLSCEQNLNHDAMYWYRQDPGQGLRLIYYSQIVNDFQKGDIAEGYSVSREKKESFPLTVTSAQKNPTAFYLCAIRVGLNTEAFFGQGTRLTVV.

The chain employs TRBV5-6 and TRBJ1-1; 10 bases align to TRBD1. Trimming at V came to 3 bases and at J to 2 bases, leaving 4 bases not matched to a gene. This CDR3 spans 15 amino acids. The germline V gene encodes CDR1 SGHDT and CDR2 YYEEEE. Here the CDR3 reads CASSWETGGNTEAFF. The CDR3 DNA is TGTGCCAGCAGCTGGGAGACAGGGGGCAACACTGAAGCTTTCTTT.

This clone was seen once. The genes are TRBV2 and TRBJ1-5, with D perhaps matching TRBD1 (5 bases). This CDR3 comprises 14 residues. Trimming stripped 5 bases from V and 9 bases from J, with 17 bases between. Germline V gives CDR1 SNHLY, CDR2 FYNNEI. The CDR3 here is CASSLDGGGRPQHF. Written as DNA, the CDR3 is TGTGCCAGCAGTCTCGACGGGGGAGGACGGCCCCAGCATTTT.

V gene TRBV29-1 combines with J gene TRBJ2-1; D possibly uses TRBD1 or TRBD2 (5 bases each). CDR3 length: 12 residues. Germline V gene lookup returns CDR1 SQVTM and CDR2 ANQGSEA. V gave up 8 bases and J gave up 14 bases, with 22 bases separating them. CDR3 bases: TGCAGCTCATTAGACGGGACCCTAGGAGAGTTCTTC. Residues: CSSLDGTLGEFF.